Below are 9 T cell receptor beta chains sequenced from a single sample in a study of cytomegalovirus exposure and HLA in healthy donors. The PCR ran on 60 Vbeta and 13 Jbeta primers. Sequenced by immunoSEQ multiplex PCR; TCRdb stores in-frame clones only, minus some. The sample lists some 150,000 clones; about 64% were seen once. The sequencing sample was made of PBMCs. These receptors were obtained from a woman aged 30 to 39 in good health and CMV-seropositive.

This clone was counted a few times. The CDR3 is CASSLDFSGFTDTQYF. The CDR3 coding sequence is TGTGCCAGCAGCTTAGATTTCAGCGGCTTCACAGATACGCAGTATTTT. V is TRBV11-2 and J is TRBJ2-3; D possibly corresponds to TRBD2 (5 bases). The CDR3 runs to 16 residues. V gave up 0 bases and J gave up 2 bases, with 12 bases separating them. From germline, CDR1 is SGHAT and CDR2 FQNNGV.

This clone occurred a few times. V and J are TRBV6-4 and TRBJ2-3; 13 nucleotides match TRBD2. Germline CDR1 and CDR2: MRHNA and SNTAGT. This CDR3 is 15 amino acids long. Trimming cost V 6 bases and J 4 bases; bases outside gene matches: 4. The CDR3 region is CASSRTSGSSDTQYF. DNA for the CDR3: TGTGCCAGCAGCCGGACTAGCGGGAGTTCAGATACGCAGTATTTT.

The chain employs TRBV6-5 and TRBJ1-2; D might be TRBD1 (6 bases). Germline CDR1 reads MNHEY; CDR2 reads SVGAGI. V lost 6 bases and J lost 4, with 15 bases in between. There are 14 residues in the CDR3. The CDR3, as DNA: TGTGCCAGCAGCACCCCGGGACACCTCTATGGCTACACCTTC. It specifies CASSTPGHLYGYTF.

This clone was observed a handful of times. The CDR3 spells CASSLGQGAYGYTF. In DNA, the CDR3 is TGTGCCAGCAGCTTGGGTCAGGGGGCGTATGGCTACACCTTC. This rearrangement joins TRBV13 to TRBJ1-2, with TRBD1 matching 8 bases. CDR3 length equals 14 residues. V lost 3 bases, J lost 5 bases, and 5 bases stayed unmatched. CDR1 is PRHDT, CDR2 FYEKMQ, per germline (reference sequence).

For the CDR3, the DNA is TGTGCTAGTGGTTTCAAGCGGGGGCTCACAGATACGCAGTATTTT. Its translation: CASGFKRGLTDTQYF. The gene calls are TRBV12-5 and TRBJ2-3; TRBD2 aligns across 8 bases. Germline V gene data show CDR1 as LGHNT and CDR2 as FRNRAP. J lost 2 bases, V lost 3 bases, and 4 bases had no gene match. This CDR3 is built from 15 residues.

This clone was observed a single time. CDR3 in DNA: TGTGCCACGCGGGCAGGAACCCGAAACACCATATATTTT. Its translation is CATRAGTRNTIYF. The chain uses TRBV19 and TRBJ1-3; D unclear. Germline-derived CDR1 and CDR2 are LNHDA and SQIVND (reference sequence). Trimming cost V 10 bases and J 5 bases, with 15 bases left between them. This CDR3 comprises 13 residues.

J is TRBJ2-5 and V is TRBV2, with TRBD2 identical over 13 bases. The CDR3 is made up of 15 amino acids. The germline V gene has CDR1 SNHLY and CDR2 FYNNEI. V dropped 4 bases and J dropped 4; count of bases not matched to a gene: 3. CDR3 region: CASSGTSGSAETQYF. Here the CDR3 DNA reads TGTGCCAGCAGTGGGACTAGCGGGAGTGCAGAGACCCAGTACTTC.

This chain joins TRBV7-9 and TRBJ2-5; D might be TRBD2 (7 bases). V was cut by 2 bases and J by 4 bases, with 14 bases left in between. There are 15 residues in the CDR3. The germline gives CDR1 SEHNR, CDR2 FQNEAQ (reference sequence). The chain's CDR3 is CASSLIRGAGETQYF. CDR3 DNA: TGTGCCAGCAGCTTAATCCGGGGGGCCGGAGAGACCCAGTACTTC. The whole variable domain, remainder taken from reference TRBV7-9 and TRBJ2-5, is DTGVSQNPRHKITKRGQNVTFRCDPISEHNRLYWYRQTLGQGPEFLTYFQNEAQLEKSRLLSDRFSAERPKGSFSTLEIQRTEQGDSAMYLCASSLIRGAGETQYFGPGTRLLVL.

J is TRBJ2-3 and V is TRBV7-2, with TRBD2 identical over 8 bases. V shed 8 bases and J 1 base; nucleotides not matched to a gene: 8. Germline V CDR1 and CDR2: SGHTA, FQGNSA. This CDR3 contains 15 residues. The CDR3 DNA follows: TGTGCCAGCCGGGGGGGGCTAGCCCGCACAGATACGCAGTATTTT. This gives the protein CASRGGLARTDTQYF.